A single count supports the clone carrying this T cell receptor (beta chain). This sample was included in a study of memory CD4+ T cells and cytomegalovirus serostatus. Study-wide context: Healthy Belgian adult donors included 9 or 10 CMV-positive and 24 CMV-negative people.

The sort gate was single viable CD3+CD4+CD8-CD45RO+ cells for memory CD4+ T cells. Produced via immunoSEQ multiplex PCR; TCRdb's table is partial and in-frame only. The table lists approximately 49,000 clones, around 74% of them singletons. This receptor was taken from an adult in good health and CMV-seronegative. The specimen sequenced was memory CD4+ T cells from blood.

DNA of the CDR3: TGTGCCAGCAGGGCCGGGTCCTACACCGGGGAGCTGTTTTTT. As protein: CASRAGSYTGELFF. V and J are TRBV2 and TRBJ2-2, with unresolved D. Germline V gene lookup returns CDR1 SNHLY and CDR2 FYNNEI. V lost 6 bases to trimming and J lost 3 bases, with 11 bases between them. The CDR3 has 14 amino acids.